This TCR beta chain was obtained from a study of blood T cell repertoires in COVID-19. Study summary: Material from acute and convalescent COVID-19 was sourced from the United States, Italy and Spain. T cells, B-cell-depleted T cells, or PBMCs provided the cDNA or gDNA that served as material.

Patients in Seattle were enrolled during active infection, then followed longitudinally. Germline CDR1 reads SGHTS; CDR2 reads YDEGEE. This CDR3 region has 15 residues. Germline trimming cut 4 bases from V and 4 bases from J; bases unmatched to any gene: 5. In the original processing: It was from reference gene primer amplification that nucleated cell counts were estimated. Measured with immunoSEQ multiplex PCR; TCRdb has only the in-frame clones, and not every one. The DNA gave D and trimming, while V, J and clone size come from that table. This table holds about 150,000 clones, approximately 85% found once.

The gene calls are TRBV5-8 and TRBJ2-2; TRBD1 aligns across 9 bases. The sequenced material came from peripheral blood. The sequence was collected from a man aged 60-69 years with COVID-19, enrolled during active disease. CDR3 coding DNA: TGTGCCAGCAGCCGGACAGGGGCTGGCACCGGGGAGCTGTTTTTT. Translated: CASSRTGAGTGELFF.